A single T cell receptor (beta chain) is shown here with its context. Its recognized antigen is unknown. The input lacks base qualities; no much larger clone sits a single base away. This sample is part of a study of blood T cell repertoires in COVID-19 (dated by TCRdb to the early 2020s). Concerning the study at large: Samples from collaborators originated in the United States, Italy and Spain and spanned both the acute and convalescent phases of COVID-19. The material from the prospective study consisted of cDNA or gDNA derived from T cells, B-cell-depleted T cells, or PBMCs. The dataset comprised deeply sampled blood TCRbeta repertoires from subjects exposed to, actively infected with, or recovered from COVID-19. The repertoires were released in a freely available public database meant as a resource for research on the immune response to SARS-CoV-2. The samples were drawn from two sources: the first 160 participants of the ongoing ImmuneRACE study, and about 1,300 subjects contributed by 6 global collaborators. The sample metadata nearly always contained a de-identified subject ID, COVID-19 status, age in years and sex. HLA class I and class II types, where available, came from metadata supplied by the sample provider rather than from assay-based typing.

Counted from cysteine to phenylalanine, this CDR3 has 11 amino acids. Only the CDR3 DNA stays, 33 bases, in frame from base 1. CDR1 and CDR2 are drawn from the germline V gene: LGHNA, YSLEER. The V and J ends are trimmed by 5 bases and 10 bases, leaving 9 bases between them. Overall results and qualifications from the work: The quantity of clinical and demographic metadata differed by source and by participant and was supplied without curation.

TCRbeta CDR3 regions were amplified from genomic DNA using the immunoSEQ Assay, a bias-controlled multiplex PCR. The study's processing was this. Within the assay, amplification of reference gene primers was used to estimate how many nucleated cells each sample contained. Sequence reads were collapsed and filtered to measure the absolute abundance of every unique TCRbeta CDR3 rearrangement. For each sample, productive Simpson clonality was calculated as the square root of Simpson's diversity index across productive rearrangements. The immuneACCESS repertoire file appears here via TCRdb, limited to in-frame rearrangements. These files lack a portion of the clones; in checked studies, under half of the deficit traces to unresolved V genes, and the cause of the others is not known. That table supplies the V and J calls and clone size; D and trimming were determined from the DNA. Across this sample there are 200,000 to 300,000 clones, with about 89% seen only once. Of the sample, around 9.1% falls within the top ten clones.

A second Seattle source provided samples from volunteer blood donors who had recovered from COVID-19. The collaborating institutions used their own protocols to collect whole blood in K2EDTA tubes. For TCRbeta analysis, collaborator samples were shipped as frozen whole blood, as isolated PBMCs, or as DNA extracted from either sample type. Sequenced input: peripheral blood. The TCR comes from a man aged 40-49 years who had recovered from COVID-19. The rearrangement joined TRBV4-3 to TRBJ2-1; 5 matching bases give a weak D call of TRBD2. The DNA is TGCGCCAGCAGCGGCCTAGCCGAGCAGTTCTTC. Translated, this is CASSGLAEQFF.